The 16 T cell receptor beta chains below were found in one sample sequenced in a study of shared clonotypes between healthy human individuals. TCRdb's copy holds only in-frame clones and misses some; the assay was immunoSEQ multiplex PCR. The sample has roughly 2.2 million clones, 93% seen once. The source material was naive CD4+ T cells from PBMCs. The subset was: CD45RA+ positively selected. Every receptor here comes from a man between 18 and 29 years old in good health. Some clones in this sample may be carry-over from other donors' samples.

The chain joins TRBV2 to TRBJ2-3; TRBD1 aligns across 10 bases. CDR3 length: 15 amino acids. Trimming cost V 5 bases and J 4 bases; bases outside gene matches: 6. Germline CDR1 SNHLY, CDR2 FYNNEI. CDR3 DNA sequence: TGTGCCAGCAGTAACCCTGGGACAGGGGCAGATACGCAGTATTTT. Protein product: CASSNPGTGADTQYF.

CDR3 sequence: CSVITLAGDYEQYF. CDR3 DNA sequence: TGCAGCGTTATTACCTTAGCGGGAGACTACGAGCAGTACTTC. The rearrangement links TRBV29-1 to TRBJ2-7, with 9 nucleotides matching TRBD2. The ends lost 5 bases at V and 3 bases at J; junction bases unmatched: 8. This CDR3 region has 14 residues. Germline V lookup: CDR1 SQVTM, CDR2 ANQGSEA.

The rearrangement links TRBV4-1 to TRBJ2-1, with a weak D call TRBD1 (7 bases). Per the germline V gene, CDR1 is MGHRA and CDR2 is YSYEKL. Trimming stripped 0 bases from V and 10 bases from J, with 19 bases between. CDR3 length equals 16 residues. DNA for the CDR3: TGCGCCAGCAGCCAAGAGGGGACCAGGGGGGTAGCCGAGCAGTTCTTC. Translating it yields CASSQEGTRGVAEQFF.

The V gene is TRBV29-1, the J gene TRBJ2-7; 9 bases are shared with TRBD1. CDR1 and CDR2 (germline): SQVTM, ANQGSEA. With 6 bases clipped from V and 3 bases from J, the junction kept 9 bases outside the gene matches. This CDR3 is 14 amino acids long. DNA of the CDR3: TGCAGCGTGCGACCGGGACAGGGAAACTACGAGCAGTACTTC. This codes for CSVRPGQGNYEQYF.

CDR3 sequence (DNA): TGTGCCAGCAGCTTAGAGCCAGGTGGGTCATATGGCTACACCTTC. Protein product: CASSLEPGGSYGYTF. J is TRBJ1-2 and V is TRBV7-2; D is uncertain. In germline, CDR1 is SGHTA, CDR2 FQGNSA. The CDR3 is made up of 15 amino acids. With 1 base removed from V and 5 bases from J, the gap between germline ends came to 14 bases.

For this clone: The same CDR3 also results from other DNA sequences found in this sample. CDR3 sequence: CASSLGTPGTIYF. The CDR3 DNA follows: TGTGCCAGCAGCTTGGGGACACCCGGCACCATATATTTT. The V call is TRBV7-2, the J call TRBJ1-3, with a possible D match to TRBD1 (6 bases). With 3 bases removed from V and 9 bases from J, the gap between germline ends came to 12 bases. The CDR3 length is 13 residues. The V gene's germline CDR1 is SGHTA and CDR2 FQGNSA.

V is TRBV5-4 and J is TRBJ1-4; no clear D. V was trimmed by 0 bases and J by 7 bases, leaving 10 bases between them. The CDR3 has 14 residues. Germline lookup yields CDR1 SGHNT and CDR2 YYREEE (reference sequence). In nucleotides, the CDR3 is TGTGCCAGCAGCTTGGCCCTCGCGGGTGAAAAACTGTTTTTT. Translating gives CASSLALAGEKLFF.

The chain uses TRBV11-2 and TRBJ2-5; the match to TRBD2 covers 10 bases. The J call may be mistaken, given a closer DNA end match to TRBJ2-7. Germline lookup yields CDR1 SGHAT and CDR2 FQNNGV. The CDR3 is 16 residues long. CDR3 sequence (DNA): TGTGCCAGCAGCTTAGGGCTAGCGGGAGTAACCTACGAGCAGTACTTC. It yields the protein CASSLGLAGVTYEQYF.

A single count supports this clone. Different DNA sequences within this sample yield the same CDR3. The chain links TRBV28 to TRBJ1-2; D is ambiguous. The length of the CDR3 is 12 residues. Germline lookup yields CDR1 MDHEN and CDR2 SYDVKM. V was cut by 6 bases and J by 3 bases, with 8 bases left in between. As DNA, the CDR3 is TGTGCCAGCAGCTCCCTCGACTATGGCTACACCTTC. Translating gives CASSSLDYGYTF.

The chain employs TRBV25-1 and TRBJ1-1, with 7 bases that match TRBD1. The CDR3 contains 16 residues. Unmatched junction bases numbered 13, after V lost 6 bases and J lost 3 bases. Per the germline V gene, CDR1 is MGHDK and CDR2 is SYGVNS. In DNA, the CDR3 is TGTGCCAGCAGCCGAGACAGGGAGGGTATGGACACTGAAGCTTTCTTT. Protein product: CASSRDREGMDTEAFF.

This chain links TRBV28 with TRBJ2-7, with TRBD2 as a possible D gene (6 bases). This CDR3 region has 15 residues. V lost 6 bases and J lost 1, with 16 bases in between. In germline, CDR1 is MDHEN, CDR2 SYDVKM. CDR3 residues: CASSTEGITSYEQYF. The DNA of the CDR3 is TGTGCCAGCAGCACGGAGGGGATTACTTCCTACGAGCAGTACTTC.

The rearrangement joins TRBV5-6 to TRBJ1-2; no definite D call. The germline V and J ends were trimmed by 4 bases and 5 bases, with 21 bases remaining between them. CDR1 is SGHDT, CDR2 YYEEEE, per germline. The CDR3 extends over 16 amino acids. CDR3 loop: CASSPPGLSAGYGYTF. For the CDR3, the DNA is TGTGCCAGCAGCCCCCCCGGGCTTTCCGCGGGGTATGGCTACACCTTC.

This sequence joins TRBV7-9 and TRBJ2-3; possibly TRBD1 for D (5 bases). CDR1 is SEHNR, CDR2 FQNEAQ, per germline (reference sequence). V was cut by 6 bases and J by 2 bases, with 12 bases left in between. The CDR3 spans 14 residues. In nucleotides, the CDR3 is TGTGCCAGCAGACAAGACAGAGCCACAGATACGCAGTATTTT. Protein sequence: CASRQDRATDTQYF.

The chain joins TRBV11-2 to TRBJ2-1; 13 nucleotides agree with TRBD2. There are 19 residues in the CDR3. Looked up from germline, CDR1 is SGHAT and CDR2 is FQNNGV. V was clipped by 3 bases and J by 4 bases; unmatched bases: 12. The CDR3 region is CASSFSTSGRPERYNEQFF. In DNA form, the CDR3 reads TGTGCCAGCAGCTTTTCGACTAGCGGGAGGCCTGAAAGATACAATGAGCAGTTCTTC.

The genes are TRBV27 and TRBJ2-7; 7 bases map to TRBD1. Germline CDR1 MNHEY, CDR2 SMNVEV (reference sequence). The length of the CDR3 is 17 residues. V gave up 3 bases and J gave up 0 bases; unmatched junction bases: 11. CDR3 bases: TGTGCCAGCAGTTTTGGAAACAGGGGCCGGAGCTCCTACGAGCAGTACTTC. Translated, it gives CASSFGNRGRSSYEQYF.

The genes are TRBV18 and TRBJ2-5; D unresolved. Trimming took 1 base from V and 5 from J, leaving 8 bases between them. The CDR3 loop spans 13 amino acids. The germline gives CDR1 KGHSH, CDR2 LQKENI. The CDR3 is CASSPLSSETQYF. CDR3 nucleotide sequence: TGTGCCAGCTCACCACTGAGCAGCGAGACCCAGTACTTC.